This TCR beta chain was identified during a study of shared clonotypes between healthy human individuals. Study-wide background: Researchers assigned three CD4 naive, three CD4 memory, two CD8 naive and one CD8 memory plate to each donor. Study results and caveats: Sequencing depth was expected to affect clonotype sharing among donors.

The authors divided CD4+ cells into CD45RA+ naive and CD45RA-negative memory subsets. Germline V gene data show CDR1 as SNHLY and CDR2 as FYNNEI. Trimming removed 1 base at V and 4 bases at J, with 4 bases between. This CDR3 has 12 residues. Turning to this clone: Its antigen is undetermined. The same CDR3 is also encoded by other DNA sequences in this sample.

Assay execution proceeded at the deep level. Data came from immunoSEQ multiplex PCR; TCRdb stores just in-frame clones and leaves some out. The table shows 730,000 or so clones, with approximately 75% occurring only once. The sample was memory CD4+ T cells sorted from blood. Subset reported: CD45RA-negative fraction. This TCR was sampled from a woman younger than 45 in good health. The chain carries TRBV2 and TRBJ1-2, with D unresolved. DNA of the CDR3: TGTGCCAGCAGTGAAGAGGGCTATGGCTACACCTTC. Protein product: CASSEEGYGYTF.